Following are 9 T cell receptor beta chains from one sample sequenced in a study of shared clonotypes between healthy human individuals (dated by TCRdb to the early 2020s). Libraries were prepared through the immunoSEQ multiplex PCR assay. TCRdb obtained this table from immuneACCESS and retained in-frame rearrangements with V and J assigned. These tables miss some clones; where compared with another copy, unresolved V genes account for less than half of the shortfall, and the remainder is unexplained. The sample yields about 380,000 clones; approximately 97% were counted once. In total, the top ten clones hold 0.32% of the sample. Sequenced material: memory CD8+ T cells sorted from blood. What this sample's cell subset or site label stands for: CD45RO+ cells pooled with CCR7-negative TemRA cells. The receptors originated from a man aged 25 to 40 in good health.

This chain links TRBV30 with TRBJ2-3; no clear D. V dropped 5 bases and J dropped 4 bases, with 25 bases sitting between them. Germline CDR1 reads GTSNPN; CDR2 reads SVGIG (reference sequence). This CDR3 has 17 amino acids. The CDR3 here is CAWAGPGAILRADTQYF. Here the CDR3 DNA reads TGTGCCTGGGCTGGGCCCGGAGCGATCCTGCGCGCAGATACGCAGTATTTT.

This rearrangement joins TRBV6-1 to TRBJ2-7; D ambiguous. The CDR3 runs 11 residues. Trimming took off 6 bases at V and 2 bases at J, with 5 bases between the two ends. Germline V gene sequence: CDR1 MNHNS, CDR2 SASEGT. CDR3 DNA sequence: TGTGCCAGCAGAAATACCTACGAGCAGTACTTC. Its translation is CASRNTYEQYF.

This chain links TRBV10-3 with TRBJ1-2; TRBD1 is a possible D gene (6 bases). CDR3 length: 18 amino acids. The V end was cut by 0 bases, the J end by 4 bases, with 21 bases between. Germline V gives CDR1 ENHRY, CDR2 SYGVKD. Written as DNA, the CDR3 is TGTGCCATCAGTGAGTCGATTCTTGGACAGCTATCGGGCTATGGCTACACCTTC. Translated, it gives CAISESILGQLSGYGYTF.

The chain couples TRBV29-1 to TRBJ2-1; the D gene is possibly TRBD2 (5 bases). The germline V and J ends were trimmed by 5 bases and 4 bases, with 6 bases remaining between them. Germline assignment: CDR1 SQVTM and CDR2 ANQGSEA. The CDR3 extends over 11 amino acids. CDR3 amino acids: CSVRRYNEQFF. Here the CDR3 DNA reads TGCAGCGTTAGGAGGTACAATGAGCAGTTCTTC.

This clone was seen a single time. The chain recombines TRBV7-9 with TRBJ2-7; 8 bases agree with TRBD1. Looked up from germline, CDR1 is SEHNR and CDR2 is FQNEAQ (reference sequence). The trim removed 8 bases at V and 5 bases at J, leaving 8 bases unmatched. This CDR3 is 13 amino acids long. As DNA, the CDR3 is TGTGCCAGCGCCCCGACAGGGGTCAACGAGCAGTACTTC. Translation: CASAPTGVNEQYF.

The rearrangement joins TRBV4-2 to TRBJ2-7, with unresolved D. Germline-derived CDR1 and CDR2 are LGHNA and YNFKEQ. CDR3 length equals 15 residues. V lost 0 bases and J 1 base, leaving 10 bases between the germline ends. The CDR3: CASSQDMVGSYEQYF. CDR3 DNA sequence: TGTGCCAGCAGCCAAGATATGGTCGGATCCTACGAGCAGTACTTC.

This clone was observed a few times. The chain combines TRBV2 with TRBJ1-1, with D uncertain. The CDR3 consists of 13 residues. Germline CDR1 reads SNHLY; CDR2 reads FYNNEI. With 1 base removed from V and 3 bases from J, the gap between germline ends came to 6 bases. CDR3 region: CASSEEAYTEAFF. In DNA form, the CDR3 reads TGTGCCAGCAGTGAAGAGGCTTACACTGAAGCTTTCTTT. The full variable domain, its missing parts supplied by reference TRBV2 and TRBJ1-1, is EPEVTQTPSHQVTQMGQEVILRCVPISNHLYFYWYRQILGQKVEFLVSFYNNEISEKSEIFDDQFSVERPDGSNFTLKIRSTKLEDSAMYFCASSEEAYTEAFFGQGTRLTVV.

The V gene is TRBV5-8, the J gene TRBJ1-1; unclear D gene. Germline values: CDR1 SGHTS, CDR2 YDEGEE. Trimming left V 2 bases short and J 1 base short, with 3 bases between. There are 12 residues in the CDR3. This chain's CDR3 is CASSFTNTEAFF. CDR3 nucleotides: TGTGCCAGCAGCTTTACGAACACTGAAGCTTTCTTT.

The V call is TRBV6-6, the J call TRBJ1-4; no reliable D call. Germline CDR1 is MNHNY and CDR2 is SVGAGI (reference sequence). This CDR3 region has 16 residues. V was pared by 0 bases and J by 0 bases, with 8 bases between. The CDR3 here is CASSYSQITTNEKLFF. The CDR3 bases are TGTGCCAGCAGTTACTCCCAGATAACAACTAATGAAAAACTGTTTTTT.